This T cell receptor beta chain was documented in a study of T cells expressing NK-cell markers. TCRdb re-called the 5' RACE reads; every CDR3 protein appears as one record, without DNA. This sample's table has 150,000 to 170,000 distinct CDR3 sequences. Looked up from germline, CDR1 is SGDLS and CDR2 is YYNGEE. This CDR3 is 16 amino acids long. The chain joins TRBV9 to TRBJ2-1; TCRdb's D gene call, TRBD2, goes unchecked for lack of DNA. Sequences were obtained from blood T cells: a sorted CD56 or NKG2C T cell subset, CD4+ or CD8+ T cells, or bulk PBMC T cells (not recorded which). The receptor was isolated from a woman in her 50s in good health. This chain's CDR3 is CASSVGKRPPENEQFF.